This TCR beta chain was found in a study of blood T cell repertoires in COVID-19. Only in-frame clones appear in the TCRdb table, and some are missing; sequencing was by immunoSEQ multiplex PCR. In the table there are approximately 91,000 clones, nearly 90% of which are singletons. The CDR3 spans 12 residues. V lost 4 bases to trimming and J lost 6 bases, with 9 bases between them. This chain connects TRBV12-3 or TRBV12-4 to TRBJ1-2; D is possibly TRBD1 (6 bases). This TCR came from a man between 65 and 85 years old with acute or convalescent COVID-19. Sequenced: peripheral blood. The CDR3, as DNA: TGTGCCAGCAGTTCCTACAGGGATGGCTACACCTTC. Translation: CASSSYRDGYTF.